Below, 5 T cell receptor beta chains from the same sample are listed, as sequenced in a study of T cell repertoires in cytomegalovirus infection. These receptors' targets are unknown. TCRdb reprocessed the reads via MiXCR and lists one record per CDR3 protein. This repertoire shows approximately 910,000 distinct CDR3 sequences, roughly 31% found once; its top ten account for about an eighth. Here the sequenced sample was cultured CD8+ T cells from PBMCs, taken from culture after CMV antigen stimulation. The receptors shown here come from a human donor in good health (CMV status not recorded). Some clones in this sample may be carry-over from other donors' samples.

The chain has TRBV4-2 and TRBJ2-2, with 7 bases matching TRBD2. This CDR3 is 17 amino acids long. Germline CDR1 LGHNA, CDR2 YNFKEQ. Losses at the gene ends were 2 bases for V and 1 base for J; bases not matched to a gene: 7. CDR3 in amino acids: CASSQRVAGVNTGELFF. Written as DNA, the CDR3 is TGTGCCAGCAGCCAACGGGTAGCGGGCGTGAACACCGGGGAGCTGTTTTTT.

This chain joins TRBV7-2 and TRBJ1-3; the D is unclear. V shed 0 bases and J shed 7 bases, with 13 bases lying between them. Germline-derived CDR1 and CDR2 are SGHTA and FQGNSA. The CDR3 totals 15 residues. CDR3: CASSLAEFPLNTIYF. CDR3 sequence (DNA): TGTGCCAGCAGCTTAGCAGAGTTCCCCCTGAACACCATATATTTT. The whole variable domain, filled in from reference TRBV7-2 and TRBJ1-3, reads GAGVSQSPSNKVTEKGKDVELRCDPISGHTALYWYRQSLGQGLEFLIYFQGNSAPDKSGLPSDRFSAERTGGSVSTLTIQRTQQEDSAVYLCASSLAEFPLNTIYFGEGSWLTVV.

This clonotype is a singleton in its sample. J is TRBJ1-1 and V is TRBV7-8, with D maybe TRBD1 (6 bases). V was clipped by 1 base and J by 1 base, with 13 bases between them. Per the germline V gene, CDR1 is SGHVS and CDR2 is FQNEAQ. This CDR3 is 16 amino acids long. CDR3 in DNA: TGTGCCAGCAGCTTAGGAGGACAGCGTGAGAACACTGAAGCTTTCTTT. Amino acids: CASSLGGQRENTEAFF.

The CDR3 sequence is CASSQDRGGGYYEQYF. CDR3 nucleotide sequence: TGCGCCAGCAGCCAAGATCGAGGAGGGGGATACTACGAGCAGTACTTC. This chain connects TRBV4-1 to TRBJ2-7; D may match TRBD1 or TRBD2 (6 bases each). V was clipped by 0 bases and J by 3 bases, with 15 bases between them. CDR3 length: 16 residues. Germline-derived CDR1 and CDR2 are MGHRA and YSYEKL.

This clonotype was observed many times. The gene calls are TRBV12-3 or TRBV12-4 and TRBJ1-4; TRBD1 aligns across 12 bases. V dropped 8 bases and J dropped 3; count of bases not matched to a gene: 13. CDR3 length: 18 amino acids. The CDR3 is CASGTGTGGLTANEKLFF. The CDR3, as DNA: TGTGCCAGCGGCACCGGGACAGGGGGCTTGACAGCTAATGAAAAACTGTTTTTT.